A single sample gave rise to the 18 T cell receptor beta chains below, sequenced in a study of T cells in Graves' hyperthyroidism and ophthalmopathy. TCR beta CDR3 region amplification was performed from RNA transcripts. A set of HTBI primers served as the primers for a first-round RT-PCR of the TCR CDR3. TCRdb processed the multiplex PCR reads anew with MiXCR; each CDR3 protein has one entry. The table includes about 300,000 distinct CDR3 sequences, approximately 26% detected once. The sequencing input was blood. The receptors shown here come from a middle-aged man with Graves' hyperthyroidism that later progressed to Graves' ophthalmopathy.

In this sample, this clonotype turned up many times. The DNA of the CDR3 is TGTGCCAGCAGCAAAGGACCAGATCAGCCCCAGCATTTT. Protein: CASSKGPDQPQHF. The genes are TRBV14 and TRBJ1-5; unclear D gene. V lost 5 bases, J lost 5 bases, and 10 bases lay in between. Germline V CDR1 and CDR2: SGHDN, FVKESK. The CDR3 totals 13 residues.

The chain links TRBV29-1 to TRBJ2-5; D is uncertain. Trimming left V 4 bases short and J 5 bases short, with 11 bases between. Germline CDR1 reads SQVTM; CDR2 reads ANQGSEA. The CDR3 consists of 12 residues. The CDR3 loop is CSVVAARETQYF. CDR3 sequence (DNA): TGCAGCGTTGTCGCGGCTAGGGAGACCCAGTACTTC.

This clonotype was seen at least ten times. J is TRBJ2-7 and V is TRBV11-2; D gene ambiguous. Between the trimmed V and J ends, which lost 0 bases and 3 bases, there was a span of 15 bases. The germline V gene has CDR1 SGHAT and CDR2 FQNNGV. This CDR3 has 16 residues. CDR3 coding DNA: TGTGCCAGCAGCTTAGATGGTCAGACTTTTAACTACGAGCAGTACTTC. Translated: CASSLDGQTFNYEQYF. The full variable domain, in which reference TRBV11-2 and TRBJ2-7 provide the parts outside the CDR3, is EAGVAQSPRYKIIEKRQSVAFWCNPISGHATLYWYQQILGQGPKLLIQFQNNGVVDDSQLPKDRFSAERLKGVDSTLKIQPAKLEDSAVYLCASSLDGQTFNYEQYFGPGTRLTVT.

This clonotype was counted at least ten times. The CDR3 DNA reads as TGTGCCAGCAGTTTAGGCGGTCTAGCGGAGACCACCGGGGAGCTGTTTTTT. This translates into CASSLGGLAETTGELFF. The chain joins TRBV28 to TRBJ2-2; TRBD2 matches at 7 bases. The J segment lost 4 bases and the V segment lost 2 bases, leaving 10 bases of the junction unmatched. CDR1 is MDHEN and CDR2 is SYDVKM in the germline V gene. This CDR3 spans 17 amino acids.

This clonotype was seen a single time. The chain combines TRBV6-2 or TRBV6-3 with TRBJ2-2, with TRBD2 identical over 7 bases. V shed 5 bases and J 0 bases; nucleotides not matched to a gene: 6. Germline V lookup: CDR1 MNHEY, CDR2 SVGEGT. CDR3 size: 16 residues. Written as DNA, the CDR3 is TGTGCCAGCAGTCCTCCGGGACTACCGAACACCGGGGAGCTGTTTTTT. It translates to CASSPPGLPNTGELFF.

The sample holds many counts of this clonotype. The chain links TRBV19 to TRBJ1-3; tentative D call: TRBD1 (5 bases). The CDR3 is made up of 14 amino acids. Trimming stripped 3 bases from V and 4 bases from J, with 10 bases between. CDR1 and CDR2 (germline): LNHDA, SQIVND (reference sequence). The CDR3 sequence: CASSIAWDGNTIYF. CDR3 nucleotides: TGTGCCAGTAGTATCGCCTGGGACGGAAACACCATATATTTT.

This clonotype was seen a handful of times. V and J are TRBV3-1 and TRBJ2-1; D ambiguous. Germline lookup yields CDR1 LGHDT and CDR2 YNNKEL (reference sequence). The V end lost 1 base, the J end lost 7 bases, and 8 bases lay between the germline ends. The CDR3 loop spans 13 amino acids. The CDR3 DNA reads as TGTGCCAGCAGCCAAGGCAGAACGAATGAGCAGTTCTTC. Translated: CASSQGRTNEQFF.

The chain carries TRBV6-2 or TRBV6-3 and TRBJ1-1; D is uncertain. This CDR3 is built from 14 residues. The germline CDR1 and CDR2 sequences are MNHEY and SVGEGT. V lost 2 bases and J 0 bases, leaving 7 bases between the germline ends. CDR3 nucleotides: TGTGCCAGCAGTTACCAATACATGAACACTGAAGCTTTCTTT. Its protein product is CASSYQYMNTEAFF.

This clonotype showed up many times. The chain links TRBV13 to TRBJ2-4; D gene ambiguous. V lost 3 bases and J 2 bases, leaving 5 bases between the germline ends. CDR1 and CDR2 from the germline V gene are PRHDT and FYEKMQ (reference sequence). This CDR3 has 13 residues. CDR3: CASSFESKNIQYF. CDR3 in DNA: TGTGCCAGCAGCTTCGAGTCCAAAAACATTCAGTACTTC.

This clonotype showed up many times. The chain couples TRBV12-3 or TRBV12-4 to TRBJ2-7; possibly TRBD1 for D (6 bases). The V end lost 4 bases, the J end lost 2 bases, and 15 bases lay between the germline ends. This CDR3 region has 15 residues. The CDR3, as DNA: TGTGCCAGCAGTTCTTTCAGGACAGCCCCCTACGAGCAGTACTTC. Residues: CASSSFRTAPYEQYF.

This clonotype was recorded many times. V and J are TRBV4-1 and TRBJ1-5; D uncertain. This CDR3 contains 13 residues. Germline CDR1 is MGHRA and CDR2 is YSYEKL. The V end was cut by 0 bases, the J end by 10 bases, with 10 bases between. CDR3 DNA: TGCGCCAGCAGCCAAGATTTACGGCTACCCCAGCATTTT. Its translation: CASSQDLRLPQHF.

This clonotype showed up many times. The chain has TRBV20-1 and TRBJ1-5; D is perhaps TRBD1 (6 bases). The V gene lost 4 bases and the J gene lost 1 base, with 11 bases spanning the gap. The CDR3 runs 14 residues. The germline V gene encodes CDR1 DFQATT and CDR2 SNEGSKA (reference sequence). The CDR3 region has the DNA TGCAGTGCTATCCCACAGGGAAGCAATCAGCCCCAGCATTTT. Translation: CSAIPQGSNQPQHF.

The table lists this clonotype with many counts. CDR3 nucleotides: TGCGCCAGCAGCCGCGGGACCCGCACCGGGGAGCTGTTTTTT. It encodes CASSRGTRTGELFF. V is TRBV5-1 and J is TRBJ2-2; possibly TRBD2 for D (6 bases). Germline CDR1 reads SGHRS; CDR2 reads YFSETQ. The V and J ends lost 4 bases and 4 bases respectively, with 11 bases between them. The length of the CDR3 is 14 residues. The full variable domain, in which reference TRBV5-1 and TRBJ2-2 provide the parts outside the CDR3, is KAGVTQTPRYLIKTRGQQVTLSCSPISGHRSVSWYQQTPGQGLQFLFEYFSETQRNKGNFPGRFSGRQFSNSRSEMNVSTLELGDSALYLCASSRGTRTGELFFGEGSRLTVL.

At least ten counts were recorded for this clonotype. The chain joins TRBV19 to TRBJ2-1; D ambiguous. Looked up from germline, CDR1 is LNHDA and CDR2 is SQIVND (reference sequence). Trimming removed 5 bases from V and 0 bases from J, with 5 bases in between. The CDR3 length is 13 residues. The CDR3 region has the DNA TGTGCCAGTAGTCCCACCTCCTACAATGAGCAGTTCTTC. Amino acids: CASSPTSYNEQFF.

The chain has TRBV20-1 and TRBJ1-2; 8 nucleotides match TRBD1. V lost 1 base, J lost 4 bases, and 2 bases stayed unmatched. Germline CDR1 DFQATT, CDR2 SNEGSKA (reference sequence). The CDR3 has 13 amino acids. The CDR3 is CSARVGQGYGYTF. The CDR3, as DNA: TGCAGTGCTAGAGTCGGACAGGGCTATGGCTACACCTTC.

This sequence joins TRBV6-5 and TRBJ2-2, with D possibly matching TRBD1 (6 bases). V lost 0 bases and J lost 3, with 8 bases in between. The CDR3 has 15 amino acids. Germline V gene data show CDR1 as MNHEY and CDR2 as SVGAGI. For the CDR3, the DNA is TGTGCCAGCAGTTACTCTTGGACAGACACCGGGGAGCTGTTTTTT. Translating it yields CASSYSWTDTGELFF.

In this sample, this clonotype turned up a few times. This chain uses TRBV2 with TRBJ2-7; 8 bases agree with TRBD1. Losses at the gene ends were 0 bases for V and 7 bases for J; bases not matched to a gene: 5. Germline lookup yields CDR1 SNHLY and CDR2 FYNNEI. This CDR3 is 14 amino acids long. The DNA for the CDR3 is TGTGCCAGCAGTGAAGCGGACAGGGCTGGTGAGCAGTACTTC. Protein product: CASSEADRAGEQYF.

This clonotype was found many times. The V and J genes are TRBV14 and TRBJ2-7; D perhaps matches TRBD1 (5 bases). This CDR3 has 15 amino acids. Trimming removed 0 bases from V and 3 bases from J, with 12 bases in between. Germline CDR1 SGHDN, CDR2 FVKESK. CDR3 coding DNA: TGTGCCAGCAGCCAAGACGCCGGACACCTCTACGAGCAGTACTTC. Translated: CASSQDAGHLYEQYF.